The present T cell receptor (beta chain) was sequenced within a study of T cell clonotyping in hematopoietic cell transplantation. General study findings and limits: After transplant, recipient diversity fell while pathologically expanded clonotypes grew through day 180. CD4 and CD8 repertoire contributions could not be separated without sorting.

Of note for this clone: Its specificity is not known.

The CDR3 totals 15 residues. CDR1 and CDR2 (germline): GTSNPN, SVGIG (reference sequence). The trim removed 2 bases at V and 3 bases at J, leaving 9 bases unmatched. The protocol was immunoSEQ multiplex PCR, while the TCRdb copy is restricted to in-frame clones and leaves out a portion. The top ten hold more than 9% of the sample, which has 17,000 or so clones, about 71% seen once. This rearrangement joins TRBV30 to TRBJ2-7, with 8 nucleotides matching TRBD2. Sequencing used peripheral blood mononuclear cells. This receptor was obtained from a woman aged 55-69 years in good health. Some clones in this sample may be carry-over from other donors' samples. The CDR3 sequence is CAWSRGSGTYYEQYF. CDR3 DNA sequence: TGTGCCTGGAGTAGGGGTAGCGGGACCTACTACGAGCAGTACTTC.